The rows below give T cell receptor beta chains drawn from one sample of a study of blood T cell repertoires in COVID-19. Assay used: immunoSEQ multiplex PCR; TCRdb lists only in-frame clones, some missing. There are about 140,000 clones in the sample; 87% occur only once, and roughly 37% lies in the top ten. The sequencing input was peripheral blood. The receptors here all came from a man aged 50-59 years who had recovered from COVID-19. Both conserved end residues are part of each CDR3. The D gene is left open where the match is weak. Only part of the rows carry a size: once, few, many, or a class if the clone is expanded.

d_gene: -; abundance: -; j_gene: TRBJ1-1; len: 14; v_gene: TRBV10-2; CDR3nt: TGCGCCAGCAGTGGCACGGACAGGAACACTGAAGCTTTCTTT; CDR3aa: CASSGTDRNTEAFF
d_gene: TRBD1; abundance: -; j_gene: TRBJ1-3; len: 18; v_gene: TRBV6-6; CDR3nt: TGTGCCAGCAGTCCTAATAACCGGGACAGGGGTTCTGGAAACACCATATATTTT; CDR3aa: CASSPNNRDRGSGNTIYF
d_gene: TRBD1; abundance: -; j_gene: TRBJ1-2; len: 15; v_gene: TRBV6-1; CDR3nt: TGTGCCAGCAGTGAAAGGGACAGGGGTAACTATGGCTACACCTTC; CDR3aa: CASSERDRGNYGYTF
d_gene: TRBD1; abundance: -; j_gene: TRBJ2-7; len: 14; v_gene: TRBV19; CDR3nt: TGTGCCAGTAGCACAGGGGTAGACTCCTACGAGCAGTACTTC; CDR3aa: CASSTGVDSYEQYF
d_gene: TRBD1; abundance: -; j_gene: TRBJ1-1; len: 15; v_gene: TRBV6-5; CDR3nt: TGTGCCAGCAGTTACTCGGCAGGGGGCTACACTGAAGCTTTCTTT; CDR3aa: CASSYSAGGYTEAFF
d_gene: TRBD2; abundance: -; j_gene: TRBJ2-3; len: 14; v_gene: TRBV7-9; CDR3nt: TGTGCCAGCGGCGAGCGGGGGGTTTCGGATACGCAGTATTTT; CDR3aa: CASGERGVSDTQYF
d_gene: -; abundance: -; j_gene: TRBJ2-3; len: 13; v_gene: TRBV2; CDR3nt: TGTGCCAGCAGCCAAGAGTCTACAGATACGCAGTATTTT; CDR3aa: CASSQESTDTQYF
d_gene: TRBD1; abundance: few; j_gene: TRBJ1-6; len: 15; v_gene: TRBV2; CDR3nt: TGTGCCAGCAGTGAACCAGGGGGTAATTACTCACCCCTCCACTTT; CDR3aa: CASSEPGGNYSPLHF
d_gene: TRBD1; abundance: -; j_gene: TRBJ2-5; len: 15; v_gene: TRBV18; CDR3nt: TGTGCCAGCTCACCGGACAGGGGGTACCAAGAGACCCAGTACTTC; CDR3aa: CASSPDRGYQETQYF
d_gene: -; abundance: -; j_gene: TRBJ1-2; len: 16; v_gene: TRBV6-4; CDR3nt: TGTGCCAGCAGTGAGGTTATACGAGGGCAAGCCTATGGCTACACCTTC; CDR3aa: CASSEVIRGQAYGYTF
d_gene: -; abundance: -; j_gene: TRBJ2-7; len: 15; v_gene: TRBV27; CDR3nt: TGTGCCAGCAGTTTACTCGGGACTTCCGAGGGCGAGCAGTACTTC; CDR3aa: CASSLLGTSEGEQYF
d_gene: TRBD1; abundance: -; j_gene: TRBJ1-1; len: 16; v_gene: TRBV7-2; CDR3nt: TGTGCCAGCAGCTTACAGACAGGGGGACTAGGGACTGAAGCTTTCTTT; CDR3aa: CASSLQTGGLGTEAFF
d_gene: -; abundance: -; j_gene: TRBJ2-2; len: 14; v_gene: TRBV5-1; CDR3nt: TGCGCCAGCAGCCCAGGATCGAACACCGGGGAGCTGTTTTTT; CDR3aa: CASSPGSNTGELFF
d_gene: -; abundance: -; j_gene: TRBJ1-5; len: 18; v_gene: TRBV7-2; CDR3nt: TGTGCCAGCAGCGCCAGGGGATCCGGGACGGCTAGCAATCAGCCCCAGCATTTT; CDR3aa: CASSARGSGTASNQPQHF
d_gene: -; abundance: -; j_gene: TRBJ2-2; len: 15; v_gene: TRBV7-9; CDR3nt: TGTGCCAGCAGCTTAGGCGGGGGCGACACCGGGGAGCTGTTTTTT; CDR3aa: CASSLGGGDTGELFF
d_gene: TRBD2; abundance: -; j_gene: TRBJ2-3; len: 15; v_gene: TRBV19; CDR3nt: TGTGCCAGTAGCGGACTAGCCCAGGGCACAGATACGCAGTATTTT; CDR3aa: CASSGLAQGTDTQYF
d_gene: -; abundance: -; j_gene: TRBJ2-2; len: 15; v_gene: TRBV5-1; CDR3nt: TGCGCCAGCAGCTCGACCACGGGTCGCTCCGGGGAGCTGTTTTTT; CDR3aa: CASSSTTGRSGELFF
d_gene: -; abundance: -; j_gene: TRBJ1-2; len: 14; v_gene: TRBV4-3; CDR3nt: TGCGCCAGCAGCCAAGATCGACTCAGTGGGGGCTACACCTTC; CDR3aa: CASSQDRLSGGYTF
d_gene: -; abundance: -; j_gene: TRBJ1-5; len: 14; v_gene: TRBV28; CDR3nt: TGTGCCAGTACGATACAGGCGAATAATCAGCCCCAGCATTTT; CDR3aa: CASTIQANNQPQHF
d_gene: TRBD1; abundance: -; j_gene: TRBJ1-5; len: 15; v_gene: TRBV7-8; CDR3nt: TGTGCCAGCAGCCTTGGACAGGGGAAGGATCAGCCCCAGCATTTT; CDR3aa: CASSLGQGKDQPQHF
d_gene: TRBD1; abundance: -; j_gene: TRBJ1-4; len: 16; v_gene: TRBV19; CDR3nt: TGTGCCAGTAGTATAACGAGCGGGACAGGGGATGAAAAACTGTTTTTT; CDR3aa: CASSITSGTGDEKLFF
d_gene: TRBD1; abundance: -; j_gene: TRBJ1-4; len: 16; v_gene: TRBV4-3; CDR3nt: TGCGCCAGCAGCCAAGAGTCCGGGCAGGGGGCGGAAAAACTGTTTTTT; CDR3aa: CASSQESGQGAEKLFF
d_gene: TRBD1; abundance: -; j_gene: TRBJ1-6; len: 15; v_gene: TRBV4-1; CDR3nt: TGCGCCAGCAGCCAAGATGGACAGGGAAACTCACCCCTCCACTTT; CDR3aa: CASSQDGQGNSPLHF
d_gene: -; abundance: -; j_gene: TRBJ1-4; len: 15; v_gene: TRBV7-2; CDR3nt: TGTGCCAGCAGCCCCGGACAAAGAACTAATGAAAAACTGTTTTTT; CDR3aa: CASSPGQRTNEKLFF
d_gene: TRBD2; abundance: -; j_gene: TRBJ2-5; len: 12; v_gene: TRBV30; CDR3nt: TGTGCCTGGAGTACTAGCGGTAAGACCCAGTACTTC; CDR3aa: CAWSTSGKTQYF
d_gene: TRBD2; abundance: -; j_gene: TRBJ2-3; len: 18; v_gene: TRBV7-9; CDR3nt: TGTGCCAGCAGCCGACCCCCGGTAGCGGGAGACCACACAGATACGCAGTATTTT; CDR3aa: CASSRPPVAGDHTDTQYF
d_gene: -; abundance: -; j_gene: TRBJ1-1; len: 12; v_gene: TRBV5-4; CDR3nt: TGTGCCAGCAGCAATCGGGGACTGGAAGCTTTCTTT; CDR3aa: CASSNRGLEAFF
d_gene: -; abundance: -; j_gene: TRBJ1-5; len: 14; v_gene: TRBV3-1/TRBV3-2; CDR3nt: TGTGCCAGCAGCCCTGACAGGCGTTATCAGCCCCAGCATTTT; CDR3aa: CASSPDRRYQPQHF
d_gene: -; abundance: once; j_gene: TRBJ1-6; len: 16; v_gene: TRBV4-3; CDR3nt: TGCGCCAGCAGCCAAGAGTGGGCCCGCCCCGATTCACCCCTCCACTTT; CDR3aa: CASSQEWARPDSPLHF
d_gene: -; abundance: -; j_gene: TRBJ2-5; len: 15; v_gene: TRBV5-4; CDR3nt: TGTGCCAGCAGTTATTCCGGGGGGCTGCAAGAGACCCAGTACTTC; CDR3aa: CASSYSGGLQETQYF
d_gene: -; abundance: -; j_gene: TRBJ2-2; len: 17; v_gene: TRBV13; CDR3nt: TGTGCCAGCAGCTTAAGTCCAGGACGGGATAACACCGGGGAGCTGTTTTTT; CDR3aa: CASSLSPGRDNTGELFF
d_gene: -; abundance: once; j_gene: TRBJ1-2; len: 13; v_gene: TRBV23-1; CDR3nt: TGCGCCAGCAGTCAATGGAGGAACTATGGCTACACCTTC; CDR3aa: CASSQWRNYGYTF
d_gene: TRBD1; abundance: -; j_gene: TRBJ1-1; len: 16; v_gene: TRBV18; CDR3nt: TGTGCCAGCTCACTATCCACCGGGACAGGGGACACTGAAGCTTTCTTT; CDR3aa: CASSLSTGTGDTEAFF
d_gene: -; abundance: -; j_gene: TRBJ1-4; len: 15; v_gene: TRBV19; CDR3nt: TGTGCCAGTAGTAATACCAGGGCCGCTAATGAAAAACTGTTTTTT; CDR3aa: CASSNTRAANEKLFF
d_gene: -; abundance: once; j_gene: TRBJ1-1; len: 14; v_gene: TRBV19; CDR3nt: TGTGCCAGTAGTACCCATAGCATGAACACTGAAGCTTTCTTT; CDR3aa: CASSTHSMNTEAFF
d_gene: -; abundance: -; j_gene: TRBJ1-3; len: 15; v_gene: TRBV5-1; CDR3nt: TGCGCCAGCAGCTCAGCCGGGACACCTGGAAACACCATATATTTT; CDR3aa: CASSSAGTPGNTIYF
d_gene: -; abundance: -; j_gene: TRBJ2-7; len: 15; v_gene: TRBV7-2; CDR3nt: TGTGCCAGCAGCTCATTCGCGGGGGCCGTATACGAGCAGTACTTC; CDR3aa: CASSSFAGAVYEQYF
d_gene: -; abundance: -; j_gene: TRBJ1-2; len: 15; v_gene: TRBV7-2; CDR3nt: TGTGCCAGCAGCTTAGCCGTTACCGGGAACTATGGCTACACCTTC; CDR3aa: CASSLAVTGNYGYTF
d_gene: TRBD2; abundance: -; j_gene: TRBJ2-3; len: 16; v_gene: TRBV19; CDR3nt: TGTGCCAGTAGTTGGGGACTAGCGGATGACACAGATACGCAGTATTTT; CDR3aa: CASSWGLADDTDTQYF
d_gene: -; abundance: -; j_gene: TRBJ2-2; len: 14; v_gene: TRBV25-1; CDR3nt: TGTGCCAGCAGTGACCCCAGGGGGGCCGGGGAGCTGTTTTTT; CDR3aa: CASSDPRGAGELFF
d_gene: TRBD1; abundance: -; j_gene: TRBJ1-5; len: 14; v_gene: TRBV28; CDR3nt: TGTGCCAGCCTACAGGGGGCGCGGGTTCAGCCCCAGCATTTT; CDR3aa: CASLQGARVQPQHF
d_gene: -; abundance: few; j_gene: TRBJ1-2; len: 17; v_gene: TRBV4-3; CDR3nt: TGCGCCAGCAGCCAAGAGACCGGGGAAAGGGCTAACTATGGCTACACCTTC; CDR3aa: CASSQETGERANYGYTF
d_gene: -; abundance: once; j_gene: TRBJ1-1; len: 16; v_gene: TRBV11-3; CDR3nt: TGTGCCAGCAGTACTTTTAGCGGCCAGGTCGGGACTGAAGCTTTCTTT; CDR3aa: CASSTFSGQVGTEAFF
d_gene: -; abundance: -; j_gene: TRBJ2-3; len: 14; v_gene: TRBV7-3; CDR3nt: TGTGCCAGCAGCTTAACTAGTTCCGGAGATACGCAGTATTTT; CDR3aa: CASSLTSSGDTQYF
d_gene: TRBD2; abundance: -; j_gene: TRBJ2-5; len: 16; v_gene: TRBV9; CDR3nt: TGTGCCAGCAGCGTAGACTCTAGCGGGGCGTGGGAGACCCAGTACTTC; CDR3aa: CASSVDSSGAWETQYF
d_gene: TRBD2; abundance: -; j_gene: TRBJ2-7; len: 14; v_gene: TRBV29-1; CDR3nt: TGCAGCGTTATTAGCGGGGACCCCTCCTACGAGCAGTACTTC; CDR3aa: CSVISGDPSYEQYF
d_gene: TRBD1; abundance: -; j_gene: TRBJ1-2; len: 17; v_gene: TRBV12-5; CDR3nt: TGTGCTAGTGGTTTGGCCCGGCAGGGGGCGCAGGGCTATGGCTACACCTTC; CDR3aa: CASGLARQGAQGYGYTF
d_gene: TRBD1; abundance: -; j_gene: TRBJ1-6; len: 18; v_gene: TRBV27; CDR3nt: TGTGCCAGCAGTTTCTTACAGGGGGTCGGCTCCTATAATTCACCCCTCCACTTT; CDR3aa: CASSFLQGVGSYNSPLHF
d_gene: -; abundance: -; j_gene: TRBJ2-1; len: 13; v_gene: TRBV19; CDR3nt: TGTGCCAGTAGTATAGGCTCAAGGGGAGAGCAGTTCTTC; CDR3aa: CASSIGSRGEQFF